This paragraph reports one TCR beta chain. The Seattle patients joined while their infection was active and were tracked longitudinally afterward. J gave up 2 bases and V 4 bases, and 11 bases lay outside the gene matches. Germline V gene sequence: CDR1 SQVTM, CDR2 ANQGSEA. This CDR3 comprises 16 residues. The data are from a study of blood T cell repertoires in COVID-19. Study-level information: Researchers got acute and convalescent COVID-19 samples from the United States, Italy and Spain. PBMCs, B-cell-depleted T cells, or T cells provided the cDNA or gDNA that made up the material.

How the authors handled the data: Quantification of nucleated cells was approximated via reference gene primer amplification. The assay was immunoSEQ multiplex PCR, and TCRdb's table has in-frame clones only and misses some. V, J and clone size reflect that table, while D and trimming were determined from the DNA. The top ten hold 6% to 7.5% of the sample, which has under 90,000 clones, about 91% seen once. The origin of this receptor is a middle-aged man with COVID-19, enrolled during active disease. The chain uses TRBV29-1 and TRBJ1-1; 9 nucleotides agree with TRBD1. Sequencing input: peripheral blood. This CDR3 reads CSVGKGQGIANTEAFF. DNA of the CDR3: TGCAGCGTTGGAAAGGGACAGGGAATAGCTAACACTGAAGCTTTCTTT.